The TCR beta chain under discussion was sequenced for a study of blood T cell repertoires in COVID-19. The V and J ends lost 0 bases and 0 bases respectively, with 5 bases between them. CDR1 and CDR2 from the germline V gene are SGDLS and YYNGEE. The CDR3 has 14 residues. The method was immunoSEQ multiplex PCR; TCRdb's version includes in-frame clones alone and lacks a portion of them. The sample contains 60,000 to 80,000 clones, 75% to 90% of which appear only once. Sequencing was carried out using peripheral blood. The receptor's source is a woman aged 55-69 years with COVID-19, enrolled during active disease. This sequence joins TRBV9 and TRBJ2-3; D unclear. CDR3 protein: CASSVASSTDTQYF. CDR3 sequence (DNA): TGTGCCAGCAGCGTAGCCTCTAGCACAGATACGCAGTATTTT.